This paragraph reports one T cell receptor (beta chain). This CDR3 spans 13 amino acids. The germline V gene has CDR1 SGDLS and CDR2 YYNGEE. Each CDR3 protein gets one entry in TCRdb, which reprocessed the 5' RACE reads and gives no DNA. In total, the table holds 400,000 to 450,000 distinct CDR3 sequences. The data are from a study of T cells expressing NK-cell markers. The chain couples TRBV9 to TRBJ1-1; the TRBD1 assignment by TCRdb is unverifiable without DNA. Input material: blood T cells: a sorted CD56 or NKG2C T cell subset, CD4+ or CD8+ T cells, or bulk PBMC T cells (not recorded which). This TCR came from a woman between 18 and 70 years old in good health. The CDR3 here is CASRGTGLIEAFF.